The T cell receptor (beta chain) described here comes from a study of blood T cell repertoires in COVID-19. The repertoire was sequenced with immunoSEQ multiplex PCR; TCRdb's copy has only in-frame clones and lacks some. Among roughly 64,000 clones, around 80% were seen once, and the ten largest hold 14%. This CDR3 comprises 13 residues. Germline V gene sequence: CDR1 LNHDA, CDR2 SQIVND (reference sequence). Trimming removed 0 bases from V and 4 bases from J, with 7 bases in between. The rearrangement links TRBV19 to TRBJ2-7; D is unclear. This sequence originates from a man in his 60s with COVID-19, enrolled during active disease. Sample: peripheral blood. The DNA for the CDR3 is TGTGCCAGTAGTATAGACCGAGGATACGAGCAGTACTTC. Translating gives CASSIDRGYEQYF.